Sequencing of this TCR beta chain was carried out in a study of cytomegalovirus exposure and HLA in healthy donors. Produced via immunoSEQ multiplex PCR; TCRdb's table is partial and in-frame only. The sample lists roughly 180,000 clones, around nine tenths occurring once. Concerning this clone: The antigen is not known.

The V end was cut by 7 bases, the J end by 0 bases, with 5 bases between. Looked up from germline, CDR1 is SGDLS and CDR2 is YYNGEE. The CDR3 runs to 12 residues. Study results and caveats: A few chains tied to CMV proved CMV antigen-specific in vitro. Some public TCRs appeared in many individuals, while most sequences were rare. First-cohort TCR clusters tended to co-occur in the 90 to 150 validation repertoires, a later analysis found. The authors listed 180 or so TCR beta chains as cytomegalovirus-associated.

The rearrangement links TRBV9 to TRBJ2-1; D uncertain. Sequenced: PBMCs. The clonotype was recovered from a young man in good health and CMV-seropositive. The CDR3 sequence: CASRSSYNEQFF. In nucleotides, the CDR3 is TGTGCCAGCCGCAGCTCCTACAATGAGCAGTTCTTC.